This passage covers 7 T cell receptor beta chains from one sample sequenced in a study of molecular identifiers for immune sequencing clone quantification. TCRdb re-derived calls from the PCR reads in MiXCR, one entry per CDR3 protein. The sample contains more than 450,000 distinct CDR3 sequences, around 21% of which appear only once. The sequencing sample was made of naive CD8+ T cells from blood, with Jurkat cell RNA spiked in. Subset defined: FACS-sorted CD8+CD4-CCR7+CD45RA+ naive T cells. The receptors derive from a human donor in good health. Some libraries in this study had Jurkat cell RNA spiked in.

The chain uses TRBV24-1 and TRBJ2-5, with a weak D call TRBD2 (5 bases). Germline values: CDR1 KGHDR, CDR2 SFDVKD. This CDR3 spans 15 amino acids. V gave up 4 bases and J gave up 5 bases, with 16 bases separating them. CDR3 DNA: TGTGCCACCAGTGACCCGGACTCCGCTTCCGAGACCCAGTACTTC. Amino acids: CATSDPDSASETQYF.

The V gene is TRBV12-3 or TRBV12-4, the J gene TRBJ2-2; D is ambiguous. This CDR3 spans 13 amino acids. The V end lost 1 base, the J end lost 6 bases, and 6 bases lay between the germline ends. The CDR3 here is CASSLDGPGELFF. The DNA for the CDR3 is TGTGCCAGCAGTTTAGATGGGCCCGGGGAGCTGTTTTTT.

This clonotype was observed at least ten times. The chain links TRBV5-4 to TRBJ2-1; D remains ambiguous. The CDR3 extends over 15 amino acids. The V end was cut by 0 bases, the J end by 1 base, with 8 bases between. Germline CDR1 and CDR2: SGHNT and YYREEE (reference sequence). The DNA of the CDR3 is TGTGCCAGCAGCTTGGAGGCTCCTTCCTACAATGAGCAGTTCTTC. Translating gives CASSLEAPSYNEQFF. The full variable domain, with the rest looked up from reference TRBV5-4 and TRBJ2-1, is ETGVTQSPTHLIKTRGQQVTLRCSSQSGHNTVSWYQQALGQGPQFIFQYYREEENGRGNFPPRFSGLQFPNYSSELNVNALELDDSALYLCASSLEAPSYNEQFFGPGTRLTVL.

Points on this clonotype: Just one base apart from a much larger clone, this may be a read error. The chain couples TRBV29-1 to TRBJ2-7, with D perhaps TRBD2 (6 bases). Germline V gene sequence: CDR1 SQVTM, CDR2 ANQGSEA. This CDR3 is 14 amino acids long. Between the trimmed V and J ends, which lost 4 bases and 3 bases, there was a span of 16 bases. CDR3 coding DNA: TGCAGCGTTGCTGGCGGGGATTCCGGCTACGAGCAGTACTTC. It yields the protein CSVAGGDSGYEQYF.

This clonotype came up once. A much larger clone is a single base away; this may be a read error. The chain links TRBV2 to TRBJ1-4; possibly TRBD1 for D (6 bases). The CDR3 is made up of 15 amino acids. Trimming took 6 bases from V and 6 from J, leaving 17 bases between them. CDR1 and CDR2 from the germline V gene are SNHLY and FYNNEI. The CDR3 loop is CASRRKAGVDEKLFF. CDR3 in DNA: TGTGCCAGCAGGAGAAAGGCAGGGGTTGATGAAAAACTGTTTTTT.

This clonotype was seen at least ten times. The chain employs TRBV28 and TRBJ2-7; a possible D gene is TRBD1 (5 bases). The CDR3 loop spans 16 amino acids. V was pared by 1 base and J by 1 base, with 14 bases between. Germline V CDR1 and CDR2: MDHEN, SYDVKM. Here the CDR3 DNA reads TGTGCCAGCAGTTTATCAGGGTTTGATAGGTCCTACGAGCAGTACTTC. This translates into CASSLSGFDRSYEQYF.

This chain uses TRBV7-9 with TRBJ2-7; D possibly corresponds to TRBD2 (6 bases). Deletions cut 2 bases from V and 6 bases from J, with 14 bases between. Germline CDR1 and CDR2: SEHNR and FQNEAQ (reference sequence). The CDR3 sequence is 14 residues long. CDR3 region: CASSLSPLATEQYF. Here the CDR3 DNA reads TGTGCCAGCAGCTTAAGCCCCCTAGCGACCGAGCAGTACTTC.